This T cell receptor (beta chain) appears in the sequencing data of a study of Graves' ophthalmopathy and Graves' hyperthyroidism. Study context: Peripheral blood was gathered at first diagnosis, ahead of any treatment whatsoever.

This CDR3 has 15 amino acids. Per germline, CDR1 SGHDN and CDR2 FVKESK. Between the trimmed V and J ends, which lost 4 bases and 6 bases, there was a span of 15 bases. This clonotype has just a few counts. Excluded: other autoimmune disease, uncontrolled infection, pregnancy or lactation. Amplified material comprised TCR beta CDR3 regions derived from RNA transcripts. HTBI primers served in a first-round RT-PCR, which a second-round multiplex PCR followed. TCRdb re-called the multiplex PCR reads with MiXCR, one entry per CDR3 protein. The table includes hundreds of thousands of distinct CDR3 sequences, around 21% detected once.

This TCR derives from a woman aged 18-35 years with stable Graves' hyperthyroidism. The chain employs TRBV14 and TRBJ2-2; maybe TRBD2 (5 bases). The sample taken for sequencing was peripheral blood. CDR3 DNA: TGTGCCAGCAGCCCAGGTTCCGGGATATCCGGGGAGCTGTTTTTT. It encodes CASSPGSGISGELFF.